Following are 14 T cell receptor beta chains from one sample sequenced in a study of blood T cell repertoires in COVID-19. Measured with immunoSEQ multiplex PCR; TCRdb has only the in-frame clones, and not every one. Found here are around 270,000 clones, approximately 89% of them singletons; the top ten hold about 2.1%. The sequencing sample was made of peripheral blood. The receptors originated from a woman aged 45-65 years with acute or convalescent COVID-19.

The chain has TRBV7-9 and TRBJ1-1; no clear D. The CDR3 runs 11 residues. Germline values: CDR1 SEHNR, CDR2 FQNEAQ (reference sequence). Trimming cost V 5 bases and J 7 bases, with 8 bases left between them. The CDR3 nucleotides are TGTGCCAGCAGCCTATCCTATGAAGCTTTCTTT. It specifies CASSLSYEAFF.

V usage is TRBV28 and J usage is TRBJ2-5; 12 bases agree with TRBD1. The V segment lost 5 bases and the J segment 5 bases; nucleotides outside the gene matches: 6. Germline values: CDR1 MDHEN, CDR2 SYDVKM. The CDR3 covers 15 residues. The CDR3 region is CASSTPGQGAETQYF. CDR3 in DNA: TGTGCCAGCAGTACACCGGGACAGGGGGCTGAGACCCAGTACTTC.

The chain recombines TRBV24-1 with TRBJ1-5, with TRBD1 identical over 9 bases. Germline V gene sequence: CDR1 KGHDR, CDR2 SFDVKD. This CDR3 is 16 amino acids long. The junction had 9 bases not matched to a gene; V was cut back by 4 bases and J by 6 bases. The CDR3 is CATSDPGQGGLQPQHF. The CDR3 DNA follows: TGTGCCACCAGTGACCCGGGACAGGGAGGACTTCAGCCCCAGCATTTT.

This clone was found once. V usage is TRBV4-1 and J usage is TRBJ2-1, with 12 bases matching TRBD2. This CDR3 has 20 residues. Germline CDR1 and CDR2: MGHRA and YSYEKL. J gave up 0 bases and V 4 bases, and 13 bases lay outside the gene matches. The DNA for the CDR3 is TGCGCCAGCAGCCTCAGACTAGCGGGAGTGACCCGGAGCTCCTACAATGAGCAGTTCTTC. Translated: CASSLRLAGVTRSSYNEQFF.

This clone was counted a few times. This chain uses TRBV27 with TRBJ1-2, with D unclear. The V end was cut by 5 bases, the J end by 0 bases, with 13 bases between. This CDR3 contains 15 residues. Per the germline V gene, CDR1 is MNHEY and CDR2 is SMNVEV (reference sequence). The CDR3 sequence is CASSALGGANYGYTF. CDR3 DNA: TGTGCCAGCAGTGCCCTGGGAGGCGCTAACTATGGCTACACCTTC.

CDR3 nucleotide sequence: TGTGCCAGCAGTCCCTATCAAGAGACCCAGTACTTC. Translating it yields CASSPYQETQYF. The genes are TRBV28 and TRBJ2-5, with no clear D. Germline values: CDR1 MDHEN, CDR2 SYDVKM. Deletions cut 5 bases from V and 2 bases from J, with 6 bases between. This CDR3 has 12 residues.

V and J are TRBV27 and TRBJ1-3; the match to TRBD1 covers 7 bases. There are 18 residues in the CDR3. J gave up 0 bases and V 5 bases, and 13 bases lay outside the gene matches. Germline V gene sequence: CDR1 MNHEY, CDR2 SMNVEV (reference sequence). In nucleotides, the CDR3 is TGTGCCAGCAGTCCACTTTCGACAGGGCTTGGCTCTGGAAACACCATATATTTT. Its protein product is CASSPLSTGLGSGNTIYF.

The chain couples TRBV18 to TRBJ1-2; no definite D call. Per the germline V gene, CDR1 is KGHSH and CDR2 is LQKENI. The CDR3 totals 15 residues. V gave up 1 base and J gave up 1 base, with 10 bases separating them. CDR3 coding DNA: TGTGCCAGCTCACCACTGGGCAGCCTTAACTATGGCTACACCTTC. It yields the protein CASSPLGSLNYGYTF.

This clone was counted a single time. This CDR3 reads CSVSGNTGELFF. In DNA, the CDR3 is TGCAGCGTGAGCGGTAACACCGGGGAGCTGTTTTTT. The chain is built from TRBV29-1 and TRBJ2-2; weak D call: TRBD2 (5 bases). Germline V gene sequence: CDR1 SQVTM, CDR2 ANQGSEA. The CDR3 length is 12 residues. Trimming took 6 bases from V and 2 from J, leaving 7 bases between them.

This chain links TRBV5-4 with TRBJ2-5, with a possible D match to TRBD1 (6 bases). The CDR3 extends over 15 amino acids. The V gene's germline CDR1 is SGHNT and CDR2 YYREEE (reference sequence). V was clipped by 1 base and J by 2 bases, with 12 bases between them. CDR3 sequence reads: CASSLPGASQETQYF. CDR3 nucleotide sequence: TGTGCCAGCAGCTTGCCAGGGGCTTCTCAAGAGACCCAGTACTTC.

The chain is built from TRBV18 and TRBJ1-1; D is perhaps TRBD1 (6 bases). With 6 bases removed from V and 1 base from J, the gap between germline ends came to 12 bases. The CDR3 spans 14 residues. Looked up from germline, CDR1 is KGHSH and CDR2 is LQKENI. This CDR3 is CASSRQASNTEAFF. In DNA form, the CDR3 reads TGTGCCAGCTCCCGACAGGCCTCGAACACTGAAGCTTTCTTT.

Here the CDR3 reads CASSSKAGSGTDTQYF. The CDR3 region has the DNA TGTGCCAGCAGCTCGAAAGCGGGTTCTGGCACAGATACGCAGTATTTT. The chain carries TRBV5-4 and TRBJ2-3, with D tentatively TRBD2 (6 bases). Trimming took off 3 bases at V and 1 base at J, with 15 bases between the two ends. The germline V gene has CDR1 SGHNT and CDR2 YYREEE (reference sequence). This CDR3 spans 16 amino acids.

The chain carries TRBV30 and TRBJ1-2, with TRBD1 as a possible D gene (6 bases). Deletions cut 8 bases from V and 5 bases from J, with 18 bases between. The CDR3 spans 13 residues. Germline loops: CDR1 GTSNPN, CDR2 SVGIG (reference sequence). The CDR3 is CAREGVLGYGYTF. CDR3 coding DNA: TGTGCCCGAGAGGGGGTCCTGGGATATGGCTACACCTTC.

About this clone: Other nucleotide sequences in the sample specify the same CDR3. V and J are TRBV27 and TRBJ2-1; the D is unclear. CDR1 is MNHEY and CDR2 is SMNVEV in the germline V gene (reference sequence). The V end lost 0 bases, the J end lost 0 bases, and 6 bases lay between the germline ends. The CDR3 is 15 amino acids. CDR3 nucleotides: TGTGCCAGCAGTTTATCACTCTCCTCCTACAATGAGCAGTTCTTC. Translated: CASSLSLSSYNEQFF.